The clone carrying this TCR beta chain occurred many times. Time point defined: technical triplicate 2. The sample originates from a study of neurological immune-mediated disorders. J lost 1 base, V lost 6 bases, and 3 bases had no gene match. The CDR3 consists of 14 residues. TCRdb re-called the 5' RACE reads with MiXCR, one entry per CDR3 protein. This table has about 32,000 distinct CDR3 sequences, roughly 13% appearing once. The sequence was obtained from a female donor with HTLV-1-associated myelopathy (HAM/TSP). The sample taken for sequencing was CD4+ T cells from blood. The chain combines TRBV12-3 or TRBV12-4 with TRBJ2-7; 10 nucleotides align to TRBD1. In nucleotides, the CDR3 is TGTGCCAGCAGGGTGGACAGGGGGTCCTACGAGCAGTACTTC. Translating it yields CASRVDRGSYEQYF.